The subject of this entry is one TCR beta chain. The data are from a study of blood T cell repertoires in COVID-19. All enrollees were about 18 to 100 years old and from fewer than 25 US areas. Participant reports of clinical history set cohort assignment. Recovery meant two consecutive negative NP/OP PCR tests, professional clearance, or resolved symptoms. This table comes from immunoSEQ multiplex PCR, and its TCRdb copy is limited to in-frame clones, with some not included. The sample yields 150,000 to 200,000 clones, approximately 89% seen once. V was clipped by 3 bases and J by 5 bases, with 16 bases between them. The germline V gene encodes CDR1 SNHLY and CDR2 FYNNEI. This CDR3 region has 15 residues.

This TCR came from a young woman who had recovered from COVID-19. The chain combines TRBV2 with TRBJ2-5, with D perhaps matching TRBD2 (5 bases). The sequenced sample consisted of PBMCs or T cells enriched from blood (not recorded which). The CDR3 protein is CASSEQTLTGETQYF. The CDR3 DNA sequence: TGTGCCAGCAGTGAGCAGACGTTAACGGGGGAGACCCAGTACTTC.